This TCR beta chain was found in a study of blood T cell repertoires in COVID-19. The wider study: The United States, Italy and Spain were the sources of the acute and convalescent COVID-19 samples.

Sequencing was performed with immunoSEQ multiplex PCR; in TCRdb, only in-frame clones are kept and a portion is missing. The data show tens of thousands of clones, around 78% seen once. The receptor was isolated from a woman over 75 with acute or convalescent COVID-19. The sample taken for sequencing was peripheral blood.

The CDR3 protein is CASSPGQGENYGYTF. The CDR3 bases are TGCGCCAGCAGCCCGGGACAGGGAGAAAACTATGGCTACACCTTC. V usage is TRBV5-1 and J usage is TRBJ1-2, with 9 bases matching TRBD1. The germline gives CDR1 SGHRS, CDR2 YFSETQ. CDR3 length: 15 residues. The V and J ends lost 4 bases and 2 bases, in that order; junction bases with no gene match: 6.